Following are 3 T cell receptor beta chains from one sample sequenced in a study of OX40 agonist ivuxolimab in advanced cancers. The method was immunoSEQ multiplex PCR; TCRdb's version includes in-frame clones alone and lacks a portion of them. The table shows tens of thousands of clones, with 85% to 95% occurring only once. The material was CD4+ or CD8+ T cells sorted from blood, obtained in a trial of the OX40 agonist ivuxolimab. The receptors come from an adult with an advanced solid tumor such as melanoma, head and neck, liver or kidney cancer.

The chain carries TRBV7-9 and TRBJ2-5, with D possibly matching TRBD2 (6 bases). Per germline, CDR1 SEHNR and CDR2 FQNEAQ (reference sequence). The V and J ends lost 5 bases and 4 bases respectively, with 20 bases between them. This CDR3 comprises 16 residues. The CDR3 DNA reads TGTGCCAGCAGCCCCGCCGCACGGGGGAGCGGAGAGACCCAGTACTTC. Protein product: CASSPAARGSGETQYF.

The chain employs TRBV29-1 and TRBJ2-7; 11 bases align to TRBD1. The CDR3 loop spans 13 amino acids. The V gene's germline CDR1 is SQVTM and CDR2 ANQGSEA. Trimming took 3 bases from V and 4 from J; bases not matched to a gene: 2. CDR3 sequence (DNA): TGCAGCGTTGAGGGGACAGGGGGTTACGAGCAGTACTTC. Amino acid sequence: CSVEGTGGYEQYF.

The V gene is TRBV19, the J gene TRBJ2-1, with 10 bases lining up with TRBD2. CDR1 LNHDA and CDR2 SQIVND come from the germline V gene (reference sequence). The V and J ends lost 1 base and 8 bases, in that order; junction bases with no gene match: 2. This CDR3 has 14 amino acids. The CDR3 region is CASSIVGLADEQFF. As DNA, the CDR3 is TGTGCCAGTAGTATAGTCGGACTAGCGGATGAGCAGTTCTTC. The variable domain in full, with the rest retrieved from reference TRBV19 and TRBJ2-1, is DGGITQSPKYLFRKEGQNVTLSCEQNLNHDAMYWYRQDPGQGLRLIYYSQIVNDFQKGDIAEGYSVSREKKESFPLTVTSAQKNPTAFYLCASSIVGLADEQFFGPGTRLTVL.